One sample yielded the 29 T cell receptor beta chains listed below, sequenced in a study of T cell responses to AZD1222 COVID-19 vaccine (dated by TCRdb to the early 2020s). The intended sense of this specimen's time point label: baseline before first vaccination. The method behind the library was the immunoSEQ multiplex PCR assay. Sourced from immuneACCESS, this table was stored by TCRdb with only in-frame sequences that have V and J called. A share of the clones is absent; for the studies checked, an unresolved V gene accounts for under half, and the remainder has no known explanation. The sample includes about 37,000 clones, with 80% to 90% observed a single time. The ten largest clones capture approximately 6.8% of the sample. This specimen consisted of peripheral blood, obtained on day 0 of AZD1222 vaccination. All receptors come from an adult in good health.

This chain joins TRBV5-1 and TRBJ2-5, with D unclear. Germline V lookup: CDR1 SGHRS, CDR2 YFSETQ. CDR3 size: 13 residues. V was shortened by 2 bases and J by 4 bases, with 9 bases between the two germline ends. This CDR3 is CASSFGGRETQYF. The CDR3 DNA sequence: TGCGCCAGCAGCTTCGGCGGACGAGAGACCCAGTACTTC.

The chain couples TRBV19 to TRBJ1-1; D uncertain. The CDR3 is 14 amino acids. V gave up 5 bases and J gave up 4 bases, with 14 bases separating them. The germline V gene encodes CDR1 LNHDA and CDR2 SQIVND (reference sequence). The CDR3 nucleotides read TGTGCCAGTAGTTCGGTCGGGAGGCTCACTGAAGCTTTCTTT. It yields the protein CASSSVGRLTEAFF. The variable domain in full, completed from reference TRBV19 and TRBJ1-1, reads DGGITQSPKYLFRKEGQNVTLSCEQNLNHDAMYWYRQDPGQGLRLIYYSQIVNDFQKGDIAEGYSVSREKKESFPLTVTSAQKNPTAFYLCASSSVGRLTEAFFGQGTRLTVV.

CDR3 protein: CASSLRNTGELFF. In DNA, the CDR3 is TGTGCCAGCAGCCTTCGGAACACCGGGGAGCTGTTTTTT. This sequence joins TRBV27 and TRBJ2-2; D is undetermined. The CDR3 is made up of 13 amino acids. Germline-derived CDR1 and CDR2 are MNHEY and SMNVEV (reference sequence). V lost 6 bases to trimming and J lost 1 base, with 6 bases between them.

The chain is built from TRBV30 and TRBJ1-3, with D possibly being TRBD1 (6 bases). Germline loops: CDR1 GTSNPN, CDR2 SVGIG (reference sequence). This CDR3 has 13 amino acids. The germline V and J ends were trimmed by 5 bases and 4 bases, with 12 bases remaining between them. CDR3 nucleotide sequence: TGTGCCTGGGGGGGGGCTTTCGGAAACACCATATATTTT. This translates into CAWGGAFGNTIYF.

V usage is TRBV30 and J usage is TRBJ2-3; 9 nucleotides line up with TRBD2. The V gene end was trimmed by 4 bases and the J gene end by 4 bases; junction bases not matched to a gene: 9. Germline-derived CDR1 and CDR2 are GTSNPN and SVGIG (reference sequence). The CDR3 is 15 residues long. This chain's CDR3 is CAWTSGVVGADTQYF. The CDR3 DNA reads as TGTGCCTGGACTAGCGGGGTGGTGGGGGCAGATACGCAGTATTTT.

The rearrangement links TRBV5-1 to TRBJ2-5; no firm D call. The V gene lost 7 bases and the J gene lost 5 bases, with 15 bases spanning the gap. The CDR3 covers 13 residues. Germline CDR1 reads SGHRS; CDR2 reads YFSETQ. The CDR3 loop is CASYRAPDETQYF. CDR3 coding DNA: TGCGCCAGCTACCGGGCGCCAGATGAGACCCAGTACTTC. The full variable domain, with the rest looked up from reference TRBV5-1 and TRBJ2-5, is KAGVTQTPRYLIKTRGQQVTLSCSPISGHRSVSWYQQTPGQGLQFLFEYFSETQRNKGNFPGRFSGRQFSNSRSEMNVSTLELGDSALYLCASYRAPDETQYFGPGTRLLVL.

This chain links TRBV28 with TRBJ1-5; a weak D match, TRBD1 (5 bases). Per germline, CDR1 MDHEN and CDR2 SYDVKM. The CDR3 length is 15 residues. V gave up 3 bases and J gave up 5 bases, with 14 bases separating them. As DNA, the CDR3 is TGTGCCAGCAGTTTGCCCCAGGGAGGGCATCAGCCCCAGCATTTT. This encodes CASSLPQGGHQPQHF.

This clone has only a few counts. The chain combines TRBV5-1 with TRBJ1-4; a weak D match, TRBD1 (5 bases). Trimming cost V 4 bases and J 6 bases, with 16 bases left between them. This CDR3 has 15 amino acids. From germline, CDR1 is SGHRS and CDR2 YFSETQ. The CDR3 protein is CASSLDSGTDEKLFF. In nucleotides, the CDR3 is TGCGCCAGCAGCCTGGATTCGGGGACCGATGAAAAACTGTTTTTT.

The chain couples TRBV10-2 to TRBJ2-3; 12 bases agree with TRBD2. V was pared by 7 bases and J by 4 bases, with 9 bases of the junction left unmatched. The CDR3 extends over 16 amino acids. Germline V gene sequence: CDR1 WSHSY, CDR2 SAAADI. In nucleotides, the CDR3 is TGCGCCAGCACCGCTAGCGGGAGGGGCAGGGCAGATACGCAGTATTTT. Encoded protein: CASTASGRGRADTQYF.

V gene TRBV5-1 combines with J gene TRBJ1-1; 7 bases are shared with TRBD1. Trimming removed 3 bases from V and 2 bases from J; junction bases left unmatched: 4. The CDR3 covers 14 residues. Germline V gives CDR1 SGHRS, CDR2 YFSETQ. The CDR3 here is CASSYGTVNTEAFF. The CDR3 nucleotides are TGCGCCAGCAGCTACGGGACAGTCAACACTGAAGCTTTCTTT.

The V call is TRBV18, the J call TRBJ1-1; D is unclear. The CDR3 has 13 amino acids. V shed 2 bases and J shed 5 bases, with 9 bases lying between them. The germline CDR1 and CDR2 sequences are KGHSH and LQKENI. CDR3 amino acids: CASSPITVTEAFF. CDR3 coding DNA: TGTGCCAGCTCACCAATTACGGTGACTGAAGCTTTCTTT.

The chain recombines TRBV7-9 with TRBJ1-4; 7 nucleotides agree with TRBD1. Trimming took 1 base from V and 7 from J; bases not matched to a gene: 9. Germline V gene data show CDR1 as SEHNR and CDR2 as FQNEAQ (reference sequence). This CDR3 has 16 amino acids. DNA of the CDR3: TGTGCCAGCAGCTTAGGGGCGACAGGGTTAGGTGAAAAACTGTTTTTT. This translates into CASSLGATGLGEKLFF.

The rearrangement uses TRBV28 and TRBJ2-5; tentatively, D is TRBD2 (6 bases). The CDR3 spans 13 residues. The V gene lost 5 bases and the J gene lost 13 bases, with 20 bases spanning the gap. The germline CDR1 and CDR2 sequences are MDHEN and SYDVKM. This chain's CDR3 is CASSLPGSQAGYF. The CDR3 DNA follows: TGTGCCAGCAGTCTCCCAGGTTCCCAAGCGGGGTACTTC.

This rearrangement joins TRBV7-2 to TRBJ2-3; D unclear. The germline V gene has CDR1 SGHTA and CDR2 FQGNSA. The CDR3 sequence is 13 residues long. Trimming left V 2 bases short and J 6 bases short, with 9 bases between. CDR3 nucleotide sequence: TGTGCCAGCAGCTTAAATATCAGGGATACGCAGTATTTT. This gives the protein CASSLNIRDTQYF.

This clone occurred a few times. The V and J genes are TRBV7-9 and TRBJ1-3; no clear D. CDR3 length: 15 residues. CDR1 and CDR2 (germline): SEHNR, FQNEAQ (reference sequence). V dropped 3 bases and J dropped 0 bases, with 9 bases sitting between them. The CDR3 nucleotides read TGTGCCAGCAGCTTCGGACCGACCTCTGGAAACACCATATATTTT. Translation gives CASSFGPTSGNTIYF.

Written as DNA, the CDR3 is TGTGCCAGCAGCGAAACTAGAGGGGAGACCCAGTACTTC. Amino acid sequence: CASSETRGETQYF. The chain joins TRBV7-2 to TRBJ2-5, with a possible D match to TRBD2 (5 bases). V gave up 5 bases and J gave up 5 bases, with 12 bases separating them. CDR1 is SGHTA, CDR2 FQGNSA, per germline. CDR3 size: 13 residues.

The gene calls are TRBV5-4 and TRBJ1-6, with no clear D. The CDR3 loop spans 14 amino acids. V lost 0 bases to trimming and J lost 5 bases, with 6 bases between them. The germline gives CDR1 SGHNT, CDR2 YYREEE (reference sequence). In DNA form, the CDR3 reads TGTGCCAGCAGCTTGGACGGGAATAATTCACCCCTCCACTTT. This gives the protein CASSLDGNNSPLHF. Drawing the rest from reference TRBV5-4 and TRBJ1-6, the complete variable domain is ETGVTQSPTHLIKTRGQQVTLRCSSQSGHNTVSWYQQALGQGPQFIFQYYREEENGRGNFPPRFSGLQFPNYSSELNVNALELDDSALYLCASSLDGNNSPLHFGNGTRLTVT.

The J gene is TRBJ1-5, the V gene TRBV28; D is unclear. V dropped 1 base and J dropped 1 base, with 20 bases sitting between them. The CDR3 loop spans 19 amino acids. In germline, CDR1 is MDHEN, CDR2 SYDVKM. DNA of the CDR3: TGTGCCAGCAGTTTATCGGGCTGGCAGCTTGATAGGAGCAATCAGCCCCAGCATTTT. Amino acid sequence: CASSLSGWQLDRSNQPQHF.

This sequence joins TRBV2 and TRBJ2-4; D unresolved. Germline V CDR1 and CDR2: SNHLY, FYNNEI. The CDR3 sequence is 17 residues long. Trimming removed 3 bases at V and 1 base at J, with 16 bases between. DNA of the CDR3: TGTGCCAGCAGTGAGTACTACCCTCCCGGGGCCAAAAACATTCAGTACTTC. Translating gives CASSEYYPPGAKNIQYF.

DNA for the CDR3: TGTGCCAGCAGCTCCCTCGGGGAGACCGGCTACACCTTC. It translates to CASSSLGETGYTF. The J gene is TRBJ1-2, the V gene TRBV11-2, with unresolved D. V dropped 4 bases and J dropped 8 bases, with 14 bases sitting between them. CDR1 is SGHAT and CDR2 is FQNNGV in the germline V gene. The CDR3 covers 13 residues.

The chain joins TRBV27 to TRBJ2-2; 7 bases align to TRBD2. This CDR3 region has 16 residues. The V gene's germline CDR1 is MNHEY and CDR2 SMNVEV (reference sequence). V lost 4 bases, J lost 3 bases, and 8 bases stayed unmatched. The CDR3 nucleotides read TGTGCCAGCAGTTCCGGACTAGGGCTTTACACCGGGGAGCTGTTTTTT. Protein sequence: CASSSGLGLYTGELFF.

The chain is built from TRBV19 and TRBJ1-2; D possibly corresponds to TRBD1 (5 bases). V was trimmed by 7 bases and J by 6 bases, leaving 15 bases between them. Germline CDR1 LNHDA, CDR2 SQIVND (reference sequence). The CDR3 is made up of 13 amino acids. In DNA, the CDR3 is TGTGCCAGTAAGCCAGGGAATAGTGATGGCTACACCTTC. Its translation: CASKPGNSDGYTF.

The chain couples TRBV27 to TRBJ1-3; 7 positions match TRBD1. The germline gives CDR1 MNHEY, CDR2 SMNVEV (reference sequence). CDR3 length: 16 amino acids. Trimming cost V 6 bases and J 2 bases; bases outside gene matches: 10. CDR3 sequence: CASSLVQGKTGNTIYF. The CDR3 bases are TGTGCCAGCAGCCTAGTACAGGGGAAAACTGGAAACACCATATATTTT.

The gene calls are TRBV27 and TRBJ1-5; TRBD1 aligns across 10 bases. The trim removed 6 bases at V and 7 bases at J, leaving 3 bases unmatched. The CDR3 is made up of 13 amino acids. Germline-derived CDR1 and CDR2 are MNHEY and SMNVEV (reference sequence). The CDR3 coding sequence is TGTGCCAGCAGCGGACAGGGGGTGCAGCCCCAGCATTTT. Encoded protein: CASSGQGVQPQHF.

CDR3 amino acids: CASSPTGTSYNEQFF. CDR3 sequence (DNA): TGTGCCAGCAGCCCTACAGGGACCTCCTACAATGAGCAGTTCTTC. V is TRBV14 and J is TRBJ2-1; weak D call: TRBD1 (6 bases). The V gene lost 4 bases and the J gene lost 0 bases, with 10 bases spanning the gap. The CDR3 totals 15 residues. Germline V gene sequence: CDR1 SGHDN, CDR2 FVKESK.

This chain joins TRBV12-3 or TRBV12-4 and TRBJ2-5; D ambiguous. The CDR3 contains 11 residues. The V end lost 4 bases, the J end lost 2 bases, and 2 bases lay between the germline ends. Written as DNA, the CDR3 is TGTGCCAGCAGTTCTCAAGAGACCCAGTACTTC. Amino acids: CASSSQETQYF.

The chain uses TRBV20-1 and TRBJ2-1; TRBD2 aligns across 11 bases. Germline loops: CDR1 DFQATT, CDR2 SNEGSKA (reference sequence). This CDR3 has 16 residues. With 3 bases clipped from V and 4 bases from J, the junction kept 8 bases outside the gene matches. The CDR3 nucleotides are TGCAGTGCTAGTCAGACTAGCGGGGAGGCATACAATGAGCAGTTCTTC. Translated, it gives CSASQTSGEAYNEQFF.

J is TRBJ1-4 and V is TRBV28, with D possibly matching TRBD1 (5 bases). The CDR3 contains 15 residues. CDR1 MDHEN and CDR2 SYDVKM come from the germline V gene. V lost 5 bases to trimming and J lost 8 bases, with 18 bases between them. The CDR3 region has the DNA TGTGCCAGCAGTACAGAACAGGTTGCGCGCGAAAAACTGTTTTTT. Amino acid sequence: CASSTEQVAREKLFF.

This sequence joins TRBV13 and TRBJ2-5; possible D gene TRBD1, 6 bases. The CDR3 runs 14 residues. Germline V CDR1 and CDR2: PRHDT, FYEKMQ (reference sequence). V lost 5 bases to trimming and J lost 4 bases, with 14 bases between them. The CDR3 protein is CASSPRGEGETQYF. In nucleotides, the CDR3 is TGTGCCAGCAGCCCCAGGGGTGAAGGAGAGACCCAGTACTTC.